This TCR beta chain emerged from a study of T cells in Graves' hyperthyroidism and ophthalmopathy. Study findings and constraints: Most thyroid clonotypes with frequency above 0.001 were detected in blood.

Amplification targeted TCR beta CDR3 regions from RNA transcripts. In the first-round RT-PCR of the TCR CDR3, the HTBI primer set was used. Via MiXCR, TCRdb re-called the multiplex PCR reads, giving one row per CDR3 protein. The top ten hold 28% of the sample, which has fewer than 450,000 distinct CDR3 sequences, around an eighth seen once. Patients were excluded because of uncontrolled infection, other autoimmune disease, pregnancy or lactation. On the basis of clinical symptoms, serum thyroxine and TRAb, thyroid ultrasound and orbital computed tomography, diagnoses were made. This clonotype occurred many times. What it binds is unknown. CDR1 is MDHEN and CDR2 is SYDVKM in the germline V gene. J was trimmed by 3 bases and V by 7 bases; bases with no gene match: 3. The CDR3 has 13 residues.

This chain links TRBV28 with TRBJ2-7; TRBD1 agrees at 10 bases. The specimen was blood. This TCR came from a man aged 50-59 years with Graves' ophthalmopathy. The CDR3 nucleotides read TGTGCCAGCACTGGGACAGGGGACTACGAGCAGTACTTC. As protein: CASTGTGDYEQYF.